Following are 22 T cell receptor beta chains from one sample sequenced in a study of shared clonotypes between healthy human individuals. The assay was immunoSEQ multiplex PCR, and TCRdb's table has in-frame clones only and misses some. Among around 720,000 clones, about 80% were seen once, and the ten largest hold around 1.8%. The sample comprised memory CD4+ T cells sorted from blood. Described subset: CD45RA-negative fraction. The receptors were gathered from a woman aged 25-40 years in good health.

CDR3 region: CASKREGNEKLFF. In DNA form, the CDR3 reads TGCGCCAGCAAGAGGGAGGGGAATGAAAAACTGTTTTTT. The J gene is TRBJ1-4, the V gene TRBV5-1; possibly TRBD1 for D (5 bases). This CDR3 has 13 amino acids. CDR1 is SGHRS, CDR2 YFSETQ, per germline. Trimming took off 6 bases at V and 5 bases at J, with 11 bases between the two ends.

The CDR3 region is CASSLSHVASYEQYF. In nucleotides, the CDR3 is TGTGCCAGCAGTTTATCCCATGTGGCCAGCTACGAGCAGTACTTC. The J gene is TRBJ2-7, the V gene TRBV27; D call uncertain. The germline V gene has CDR1 MNHEY and CDR2 SMNVEV (reference sequence). V lost 0 bases and J lost 3, with 12 bases in between. The CDR3 totals 15 residues.

The genes are TRBV9 and TRBJ1-4; maybe TRBD1 (5 bases). The germline V and J ends were trimmed by 3 bases and 5 bases, with 20 bases remaining between them. The CDR3 runs 17 residues. From germline, CDR1 is SGDLS and CDR2 YYNGEE. This CDR3 is CASSAFERQIANEKLFF. CDR3 DNA sequence: TGTGCCAGCAGCGCCTTTGAACGACAGATCGCCAATGAAAAACTGTTTTTT.

The gene calls are TRBV10-2 and TRBJ1-2; D unresolved. Trimming removed 2 bases from V and 2 bases from J, with 12 bases in between. Germline V gene sequence: CDR1 WSHSY, CDR2 SAAADI. The CDR3 runs to 15 residues. CDR3 sequence: CASSEGRQQNYGYTF. The CDR3 DNA is TGCGCCAGCAGTGAGGGTCGTCAGCAAAACTATGGCTACACCTTC.

The chain recombines TRBV9 with TRBJ2-3; TRBD2 might be the D (6 bases). The ends were cut back, 4 bases at V and 2 bases at J, with 14 bases in the middle. Germline-derived CDR1 and CDR2 are SGDLS and YYNGEE. The CDR3 spans 15 residues. CDR3 bases: TGTGCCAGCAGCCCCCGGCGCGGGACCACAGATACGCAGTATTTT. Protein: CASSPRRGTTDTQYF.

About this clone itself: This sample also contains other DNA sequences that code for the same CDR3. In DNA, the CDR3 is TGTGCCAGCAGTCGCAGGGGAAGGGGATACGAGCAGTACTTC. Its translation: CASSRRGRGYEQYF. This chain joins TRBV6-5 and TRBJ2-7, with D possibly matching TRBD1 (6 bases). The V gene's germline CDR1 is MNHEY and CDR2 SVGAGI. The V and J ends lost 5 bases and 4 bases respectively, with 15 bases between them. This CDR3 region has 14 residues.

The rearrangement uses TRBV9 and TRBJ2-3; TRBD2 aligns across 7 bases. V lost 1 base, J lost 1 base, and 3 bases stayed unmatched. CDR3 length equals 15 residues. Looked up from germline, CDR1 is SGDLS and CDR2 is YYNGEE. In nucleotides, the CDR3 is TGTGCCAGCAGCGTAAGGGCGGGAGGCACAGATACGCAGTATTTT. Encoded protein: CASSVRAGGTDTQYF.

The DNA for the CDR3 is TGTGCCATCAGTTTCTCGGACGGGTACGAGCAGTACTTC. Translated: CAISFSDGYEQYF. The chain is built from TRBV10-3 and TRBJ2-7; unclear D gene. CDR3 length: 13 amino acids. The V end lost 5 bases, the J end lost 4 bases, and 12 bases lay between the germline ends. Germline V gene lookup returns CDR1 ENHRY and CDR2 SYGVKD.

The chain employs TRBV10-2 and TRBJ1-2; no firm D call. Germline V gives CDR1 WSHSY, CDR2 SAAADI. This CDR3 contains 12 residues. The V gene lost 4 bases and the J gene lost 8 bases, with 11 bases spanning the gap. Written as DNA, the CDR3 is TGCGCCAGCAGTGTCTGGGAATGGGGCTACACCTTC. It specifies CASSVWEWGYTF.

In this sample, this clone turned up many times. This chain connects TRBV6-1 to TRBJ1-2; the D is unclear. The germline V gene encodes CDR1 MNHNS and CDR2 SASEGT. Trimming removed 0 bases from V and 6 bases from J, with 8 bases in between. The CDR3 consists of 13 residues. DNA of the CDR3: TGTGCCAGCAGTGAAGCGGGAGGTAATGGCTACACCTTC. The encoded protein is CASSEAGGNGYTF.

This clone was detected only once. The V gene is TRBV29-1, the J gene TRBJ2-2, with a possible D match to TRBD2 (6 bases). Germline V gives CDR1 SQVTM, CDR2 ANQGSEA. Trimming pared 4 bases from V and 2 bases from J, leaving 11 bases between. The CDR3 is 14 residues long. The DNA for the CDR3 is TGCAGCGTTGGGGGACTTCCCAACACCGGGGAGCTGTTTTTT. This translates into CSVGGLPNTGELFF.

There are a few counts of this clone. The J gene is TRBJ2-2, the V gene TRBV30; D may be TRBD2 (5 bases). The V end lost 6 bases, the J end lost 1 base, and 9 bases lay between the germline ends. The V gene's germline CDR1 is GTSNPN and CDR2 SVGIG (reference sequence). The CDR3 runs to 13 residues. The CDR3 protein is CACNRGNTGELFF. CDR3 nucleotides: TGTGCCTGTAACCGGGGGAACACCGGGGAGCTGTTTTTT.

Ten or more counts support this clone. For the CDR3, the DNA is TGTGCCAGCAGATCCATCAGACAGGGTGTACGTCCGTACTTC. This gives the protein CASRSIRQGVRPYF. The gene calls are TRBV28 and TRBJ2-7; TRBD1 matches at 7 bases. CDR3 size: 14 residues. The V gene's germline CDR1 is MDHEN and CDR2 SYDVKM. J was trimmed by 12 bases and V by 6 bases; bases with no gene match: 17.

CDR3 protein: CASSQDSEGSGNTIYF. The CDR3 nucleotides read TGTGCCAGCAGCCAAGATTCGGAAGGGTCTGGAAACACCATATATTTT. The chain is built from TRBV14 and TRBJ1-3; D gene unclear. There are 16 residues in the CDR3. Germline CDR1 and CDR2: SGHDN and FVKESK. Trimming shortened V by 0 bases and J by 1 base, and 10 bases separated the two germline ends.

The V gene is TRBV5-1, the J gene TRBJ2-7; D gene uncertain. Trimming shortened V by 0 bases and J by 0 bases, and 4 bases separated the two germline ends. CDR1 is SGHRS and CDR2 is YFSETQ in the germline V gene. CDR3 length: 13 amino acids. CDR3 region: CASSLDFSYEQYF. Written as DNA, the CDR3 is TGCGCCAGCAGCTTGGACTTCTCCTACGAGCAGTACTTC.

V usage is TRBV7-9 and J usage is TRBJ1-5; TRBD1 might be the D (5 bases). This CDR3 region has 17 residues. Trimming removed 2 bases at V and 1 base at J, with 15 bases between. Germline V gene sequence: CDR1 SEHNR, CDR2 FQNEAQ (reference sequence). CDR3 amino acids: CASSLKRRGESNQPQHF. In DNA, the CDR3 is TGTGCCAGCAGCTTAAAAAGGAGGGGAGAAAGCAATCAGCCCCAGCATTTT.

This sequence joins TRBV6-1 and TRBJ2-1, with D perhaps given as TRBD1 or TRBD2 (6 bases each). Germline values: CDR1 MNHNS, CDR2 SASEGT. Trimming shortened V by 2 bases and J by 0 bases, and 11 bases separated the two germline ends. The CDR3 runs 16 residues. This chain's CDR3 is CASSERGRSSYNEQFF. The CDR3, as DNA: TGTGCCAGCAGTGAACGGGGGCGTAGCTCCTACAATGAGCAGTTCTTC.

The chain couples TRBV6-5 to TRBJ1-2; perhaps TRBD1 as D (6 bases). V lost 6 bases, J lost 6 bases, and 14 bases lay in between. CDR3 size: 13 residues. Germline V CDR1 and CDR2: MNHEY, SVGAGI. The CDR3 spells CASSRGTRDGYTF. The CDR3 coding sequence is TGTGCCAGCAGCCGCGGGACACGGGATGGCTACACCTTC.

The chain combines TRBV4-2 with TRBJ2-7; 15 nucleotides align to TRBD2. Germline V lookup: CDR1 LGHNA, CDR2 YNFKEQ. The CDR3 length is 20 residues. J lost 0 bases, V lost 0 bases, and 9 bases had no gene match. CDR3 DNA sequence: TGTGCCAGCAGCCAAGAGGGGGGACTAGCGGGAGGCCGAATCTCCTACGAGCAGTACTTC. It codes for CASSQEGGLAGGRISYEQYF.

The gene calls are TRBV6-1 and TRBJ2-7; D gene unclear. Germline CDR1 is MNHNS and CDR2 is SASEGT. The CDR3 is made up of 12 amino acids. Trimming left V 6 bases short and J 2 bases short, with 8 bases between. DNA for the CDR3: TGTGCCAGCAGCACGTACACCTACGAGCAGTACTTC. Translation gives CASSTYTYEQYF.

The chain couples TRBV5-6 to TRBJ2-2; 9 bases are shared with TRBD2. The CDR3 contains 15 residues. Losses at the gene ends were 1 base for V and 6 bases for J; bases not matched to a gene: 4. The V gene's germline CDR1 is SGHDT and CDR2 YYEEEE. DNA of the CDR3: TGTGCCAGCAGCTTGACCAGCGGGAGGCCCGGGGAGCTGTTTTTT. Translation gives CASSLTSGRPGELFF.

The gene calls are TRBV29-1 and TRBJ2-3; 9 bases align to TRBD2. V was pared by 4 bases and J by 2 bases, with 7 bases of the junction left unmatched. The CDR3 runs to 15 residues. CDR1 SQVTM and CDR2 ANQGSEA come from the germline V gene. This chain's CDR3 is CSVVRGRAFTDTQYF. The CDR3 bases are TGCAGCGTTGTACGCGGGAGGGCCTTCACAGATACGCAGTATTTT.